This T cell receptor (beta chain) is drawn from a study of T cell responses to AZD1222 COVID-19 vaccine. The assay was immunoSEQ multiplex PCR, and TCRdb's table has in-frame clones only and misses some. The repertoire holds approximately 140,000 clones, with over 80% as singletons. The input for sequencing was peripheral blood, taken on day 0 of MenACWY control vaccination. The clonotype originates from an adult in good health.

CDR3 sequence reads: CASSTYFQGRREKLFF. Written as DNA, the CDR3 is TGTGCCAGTAGTACCTATTTCCAGGGGCGGAGAGAAAAACTGTTTTTT. The chain uses TRBV19 and TRBJ1-4; D is perhaps TRBD1 (6 bases). Trimming stripped 4 bases from V and 8 bases from J, with 20 bases between. The CDR3 spans 16 residues. CDR1 LNHDA and CDR2 SQIVND come from the germline V gene (reference sequence).